Relative to its sample, the clone carrying this T cell receptor (beta chain) is medium-sized. Antigen specificity is unknown. Germline V lookup: CDR1 MNHNS, CDR2 SASEGT. The CDR3 covers 13 residues. V was shortened by 7 bases and J by 0 bases, with 7 bases between the two germline ends. TCRdb ran MiXCR on the reads and lists one entry per CDR3 protein. The top ten clones hold 0.75% to 0.95% of a sample with some 19,000 distinct CDR3 sequences, 21% of them seen once. These data belong to a study of lung T cells in sarcoidosis with Löfgren's syndrome. Study-wide results and caveats: Shared TRAV12-1 and TRBV2 CDR3 motifs across Löfgren's syndrome patients reportedly suggested public CD4+ TCRs.

The sequenced sample was CD4+ T cells from bronchoalveolar lavage. The chain carries TRBV6-1 and TRBJ1-5; D is unclear. The TCR originated in a human donor with sarcoidosis (Löfgren's syndrome or another form), or a control subject (not recorded which). The CDR3 protein is CASMRDSNQPQHF. The CDR3 DNA reads as TGTGCCAGCATGAGGGATAGCAATCAGCCCCAGCATTTT.